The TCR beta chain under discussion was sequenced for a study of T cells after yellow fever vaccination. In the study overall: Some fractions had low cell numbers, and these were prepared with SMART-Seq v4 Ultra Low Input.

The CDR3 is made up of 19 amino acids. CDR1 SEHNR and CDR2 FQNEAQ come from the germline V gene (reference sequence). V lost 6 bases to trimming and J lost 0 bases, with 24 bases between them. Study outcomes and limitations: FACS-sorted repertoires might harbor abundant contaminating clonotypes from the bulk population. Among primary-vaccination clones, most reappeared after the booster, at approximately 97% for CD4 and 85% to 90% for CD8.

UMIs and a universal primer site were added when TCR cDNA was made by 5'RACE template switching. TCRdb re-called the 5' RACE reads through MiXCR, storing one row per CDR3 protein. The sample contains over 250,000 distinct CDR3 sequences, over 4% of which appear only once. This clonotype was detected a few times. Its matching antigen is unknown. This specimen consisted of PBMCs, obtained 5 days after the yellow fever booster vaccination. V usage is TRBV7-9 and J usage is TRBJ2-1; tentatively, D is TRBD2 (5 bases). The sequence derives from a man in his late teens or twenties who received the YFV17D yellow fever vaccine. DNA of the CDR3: TGTGCCAGCAGTGTCCCACGAGCGGACCCTAGGAGCTCCTACAATGAGCAGTTCTTC. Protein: CASSVPRADPRSSYNEQFF.